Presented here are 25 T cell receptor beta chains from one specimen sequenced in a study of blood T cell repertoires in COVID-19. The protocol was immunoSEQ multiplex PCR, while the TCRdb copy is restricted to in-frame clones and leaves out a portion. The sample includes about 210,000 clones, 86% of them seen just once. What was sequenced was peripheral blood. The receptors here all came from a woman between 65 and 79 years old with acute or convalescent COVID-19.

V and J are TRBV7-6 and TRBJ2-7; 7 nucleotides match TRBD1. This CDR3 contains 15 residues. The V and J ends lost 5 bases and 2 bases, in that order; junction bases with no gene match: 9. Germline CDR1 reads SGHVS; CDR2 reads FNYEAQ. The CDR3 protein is CASSTRPGQTYEQYF. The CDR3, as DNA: TGTGCCAGCAGCACCCGCCCGGGACAGACCTACGAGCAGTACTTC.

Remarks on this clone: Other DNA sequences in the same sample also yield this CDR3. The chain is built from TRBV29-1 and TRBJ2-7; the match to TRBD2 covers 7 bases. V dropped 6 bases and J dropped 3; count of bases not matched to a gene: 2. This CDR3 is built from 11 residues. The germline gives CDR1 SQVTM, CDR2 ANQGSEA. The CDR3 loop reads CSVGGSYEQYF. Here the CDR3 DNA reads TGCAGCGTGGGAGGGAGCTACGAGCAGTACTTC.

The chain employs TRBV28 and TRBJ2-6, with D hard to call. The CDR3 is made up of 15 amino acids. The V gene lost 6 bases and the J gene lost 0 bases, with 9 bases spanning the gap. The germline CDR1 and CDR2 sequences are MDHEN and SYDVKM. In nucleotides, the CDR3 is TGTGCCAGCAGCCGAACAAGCTCTGGGGCCAACGTCCTGACTTTC. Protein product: CASSRTSSGANVLTF.

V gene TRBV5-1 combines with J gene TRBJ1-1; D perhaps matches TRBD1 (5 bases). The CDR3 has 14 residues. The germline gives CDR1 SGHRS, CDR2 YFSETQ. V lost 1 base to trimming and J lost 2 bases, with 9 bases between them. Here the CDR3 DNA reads TGCGCCAGCAGCTTGTTCAGGGATAACACTGAAGCTTTCTTT. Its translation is CASSLFRDNTEAFF. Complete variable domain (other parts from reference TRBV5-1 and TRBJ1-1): KAGVTQTPRYLIKTRGQQVTLSCSPISGHRSVSWYQQTPGQGLQFLFEYFSETQRNKGNFPGRFSGRQFSNSRSEMNVSTLELGDSALYLCASSLFRDNTEAFFGQGTRLTVV.

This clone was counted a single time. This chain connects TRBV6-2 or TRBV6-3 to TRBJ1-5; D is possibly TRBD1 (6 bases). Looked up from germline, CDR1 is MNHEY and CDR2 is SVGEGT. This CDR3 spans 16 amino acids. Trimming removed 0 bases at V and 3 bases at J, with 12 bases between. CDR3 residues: CASSYSIRGFNQPQHF. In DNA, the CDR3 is TGTGCCAGCAGTTACTCGATAAGGGGGTTCAATCAGCCCCAGCATTTT.

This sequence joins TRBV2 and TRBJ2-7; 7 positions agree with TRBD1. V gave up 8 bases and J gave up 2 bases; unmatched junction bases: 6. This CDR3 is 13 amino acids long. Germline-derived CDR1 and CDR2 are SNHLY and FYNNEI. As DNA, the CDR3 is TGTGCCAGCGGTAGGGACAGCCCCTACGAGCAGTACTTC. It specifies CASGRDSPYEQYF.

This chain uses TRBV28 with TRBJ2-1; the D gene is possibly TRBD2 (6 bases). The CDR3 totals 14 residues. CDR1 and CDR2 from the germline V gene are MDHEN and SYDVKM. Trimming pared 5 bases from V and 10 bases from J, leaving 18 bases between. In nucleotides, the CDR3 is TGTGCCAGCAGTCTGACGGGAGTCAAGGGGGAGCAGTTCTTC. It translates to CASSLTGVKGEQFF.

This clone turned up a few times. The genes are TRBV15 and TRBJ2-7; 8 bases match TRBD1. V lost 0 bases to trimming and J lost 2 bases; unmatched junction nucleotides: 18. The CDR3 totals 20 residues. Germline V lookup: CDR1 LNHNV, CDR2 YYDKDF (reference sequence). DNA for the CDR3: TGTGCCACCAGCAGAGACCGCCCCCCCACTTGGACAGGGAACACCTACGAGCAGTACTTC. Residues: CATSRDRPPTWTGNTYEQYF.

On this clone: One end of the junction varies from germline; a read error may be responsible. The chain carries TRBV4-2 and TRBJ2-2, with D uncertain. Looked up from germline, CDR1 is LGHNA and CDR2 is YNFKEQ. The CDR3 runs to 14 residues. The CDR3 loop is CATSLRFDTGELFF. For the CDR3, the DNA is TGTGCCACCAGCCTCCGGTTCGACACCGGGGAGCTGTTTTTT.

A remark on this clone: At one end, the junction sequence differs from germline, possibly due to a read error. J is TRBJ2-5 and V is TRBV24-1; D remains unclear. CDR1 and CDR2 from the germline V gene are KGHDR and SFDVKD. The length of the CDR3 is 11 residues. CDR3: CATGEAETQYF. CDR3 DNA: TGTGCCACCGGTGAGGCCGAGACCCAGTACTTC.

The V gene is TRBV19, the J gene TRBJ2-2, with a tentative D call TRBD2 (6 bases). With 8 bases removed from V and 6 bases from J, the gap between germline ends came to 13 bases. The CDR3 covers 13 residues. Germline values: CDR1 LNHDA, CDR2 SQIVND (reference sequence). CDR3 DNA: TGTGCCAGTGCCCGGGACTTTGCCGGGGAGCTGTTTTTT. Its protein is CASARDFAGELFF. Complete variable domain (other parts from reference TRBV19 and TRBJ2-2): DGGITQSPKYLFRKEGQNVTLSCEQNLNHDAMYWYRQDPGQGLRLIYYSQIVNDFQKGDIAEGYSVSREKKESFPLTVTSAQKNPTAFYLCASARDFAGELFFGEGSRLTVL.

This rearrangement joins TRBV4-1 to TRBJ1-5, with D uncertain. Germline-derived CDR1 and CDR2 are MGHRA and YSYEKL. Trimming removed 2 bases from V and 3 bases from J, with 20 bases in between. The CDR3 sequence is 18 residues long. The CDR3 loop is CASSQSPRQEVPNQPQHF. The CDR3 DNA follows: TGCGCCAGCAGCCAATCTCCTCGCCAGGAGGTGCCCAATCAGCCCCAGCATTTT.

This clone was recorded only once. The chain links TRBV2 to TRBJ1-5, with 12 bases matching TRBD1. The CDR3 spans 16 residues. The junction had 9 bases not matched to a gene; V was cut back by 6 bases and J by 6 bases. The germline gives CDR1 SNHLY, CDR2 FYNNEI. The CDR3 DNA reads TGTGCCAGCAGCCGTGCCGGGACAGGGGGCGGTCAGCCCCAGCATTTT. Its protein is CASSRAGTGGGQPQHF.

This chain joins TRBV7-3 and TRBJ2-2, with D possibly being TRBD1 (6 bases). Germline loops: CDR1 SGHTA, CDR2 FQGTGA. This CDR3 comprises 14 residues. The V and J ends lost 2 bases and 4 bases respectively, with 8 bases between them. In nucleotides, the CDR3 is TGTGCCAGCAGCTTAGCCAGGGGCACCGGGGAGCTGTTTTTT. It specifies CASSLARGTGELFF.

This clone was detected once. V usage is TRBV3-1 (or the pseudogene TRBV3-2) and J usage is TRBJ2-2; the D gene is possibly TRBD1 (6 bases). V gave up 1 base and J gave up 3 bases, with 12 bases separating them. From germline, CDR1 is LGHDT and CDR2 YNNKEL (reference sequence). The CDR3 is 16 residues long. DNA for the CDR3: TGTGCCAGCAGCCAAGTTTCCAGGGGCCACACCGGGGAGCTGTTTTTT. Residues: CASSQVSRGHTGELFF.

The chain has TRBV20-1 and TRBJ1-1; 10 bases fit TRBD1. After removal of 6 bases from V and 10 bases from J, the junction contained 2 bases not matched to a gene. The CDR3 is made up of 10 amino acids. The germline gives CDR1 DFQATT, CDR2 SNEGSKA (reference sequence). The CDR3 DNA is TGCAGTGCCCGGGACAGGGGAGCTTTCTTT. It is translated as CSARDRGAFF.

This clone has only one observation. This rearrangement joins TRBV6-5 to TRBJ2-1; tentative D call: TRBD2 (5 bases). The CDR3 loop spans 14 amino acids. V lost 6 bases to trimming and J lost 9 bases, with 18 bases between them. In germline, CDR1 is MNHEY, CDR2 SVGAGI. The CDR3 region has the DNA TGTGCCAGCAGCCTCGAAAGGTGGGCGGGTGAGCAGTTCTTC. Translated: CASSLERWAGEQFF.

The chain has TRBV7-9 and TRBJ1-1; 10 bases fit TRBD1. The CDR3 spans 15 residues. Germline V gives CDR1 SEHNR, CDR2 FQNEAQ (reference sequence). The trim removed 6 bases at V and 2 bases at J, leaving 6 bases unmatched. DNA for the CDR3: TGTGCCAGCAGTCCGAGACAGGGGGCTAACACTGAAGCTTTCTTT. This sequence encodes CASSPRQGANTEAFF.

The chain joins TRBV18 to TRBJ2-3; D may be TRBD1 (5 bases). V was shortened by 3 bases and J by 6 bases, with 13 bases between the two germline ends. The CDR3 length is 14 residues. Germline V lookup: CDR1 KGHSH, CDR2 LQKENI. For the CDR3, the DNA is TGTGCCAGCTCACCTCTAGGGGTCGGTGATACGCAGTATTTT. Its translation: CASSPLGVGDTQYF. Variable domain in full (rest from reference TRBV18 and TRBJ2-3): NAGVMQNPRHLVRRRGQEARLRCSPMKGHSHVYWYRQLPEEGLKFMVYLQKENIIDESGMPKERFSAEFPKEGPSILRIQQVVRGDSAAYFCASSPLGVGDTQYFGPGTRLTVL.

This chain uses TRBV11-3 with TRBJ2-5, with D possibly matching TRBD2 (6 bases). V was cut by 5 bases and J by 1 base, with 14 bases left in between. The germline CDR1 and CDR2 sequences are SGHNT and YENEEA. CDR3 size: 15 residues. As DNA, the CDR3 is TGTGCCAGCAGCCCCCCGGGGACTTCCCAAGAGACCCAGTACTTC. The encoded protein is CASSPPGTSQETQYF.

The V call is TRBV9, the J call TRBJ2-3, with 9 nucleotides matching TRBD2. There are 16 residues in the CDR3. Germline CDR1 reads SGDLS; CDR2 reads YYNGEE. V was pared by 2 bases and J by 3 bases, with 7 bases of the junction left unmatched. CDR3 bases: TGTGCCAGCAGCGTGGGCGGGAGGGGCTATACAGATACGCAGTATTTT. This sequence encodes CASSVGGRGYTDTQYF.

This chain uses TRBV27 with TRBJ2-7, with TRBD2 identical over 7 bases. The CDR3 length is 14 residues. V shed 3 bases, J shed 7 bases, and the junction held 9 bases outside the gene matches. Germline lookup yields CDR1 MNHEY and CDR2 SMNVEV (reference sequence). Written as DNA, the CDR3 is TGTGCCAGCAGTTTTGGGGGGGGGTCAAAAGAGCAGTACTTC. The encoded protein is CASSFGGGSKEQYF.

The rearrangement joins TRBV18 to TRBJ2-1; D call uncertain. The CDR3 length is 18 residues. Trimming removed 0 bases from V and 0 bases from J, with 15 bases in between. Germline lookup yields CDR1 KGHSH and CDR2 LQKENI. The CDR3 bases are TGTGCCAGCTCACCACCATTCCTGCAGAGGAGCTCCTACAATGAGCAGTTCTTC. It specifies CASSPPFLQRSSYNEQFF.

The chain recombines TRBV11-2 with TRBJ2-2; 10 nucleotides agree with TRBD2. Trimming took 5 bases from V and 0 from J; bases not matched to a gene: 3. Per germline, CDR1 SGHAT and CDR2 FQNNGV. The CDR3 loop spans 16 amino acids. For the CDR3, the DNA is TGTGCCAGCAGCCCCCTAGCGGGGGCGAACACCGGGGAGCTGTTTTTT. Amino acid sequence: CASSPLAGANTGELFF.

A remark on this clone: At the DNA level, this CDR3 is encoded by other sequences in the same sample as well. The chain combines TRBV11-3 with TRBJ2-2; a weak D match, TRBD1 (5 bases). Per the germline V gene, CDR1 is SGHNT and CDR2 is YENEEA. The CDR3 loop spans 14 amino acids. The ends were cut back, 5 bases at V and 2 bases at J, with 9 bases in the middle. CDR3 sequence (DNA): TGTGCCAGCAGCCTCGGACAAAACACCGGGGAGCTGTTTTTT. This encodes CASSLGQNTGELFF. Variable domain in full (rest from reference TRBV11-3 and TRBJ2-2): EAGVVQSPRYKIIEKKQPVAFWCNPISGHNTLYWYLQNLGQGPELLIRYENEEAVDDSQLPKDRFSAERLKGVDSTLKIQPAELGDSAVYLCASSLGQNTGELFFGEGSRLTVL.